One and the same sample provided the 26 T cell receptor beta chains below, sequenced in a study of blood T cell repertoires in COVID-19. Sequencing was performed with immunoSEQ multiplex PCR; in TCRdb, only in-frame clones are kept and a portion is missing. The sample shows about 310,000 clones, approximately 85% of them seen only once. The sequencing input was PBMCs or T cells enriched from blood (not recorded which). These receptor sequences come from a man aged 25-40 years who had recovered from COVID-19.

This chain links TRBV5-4 with TRBJ2-7; D gene uncertain. Trimming shortened V by 4 bases and J by 0 bases, and 20 bases separated the two germline ends. Germline assignment: CDR1 SGHNT and CDR2 YYREEE (reference sequence). The length of the CDR3 is 17 residues. The CDR3 loop is CASSRDTKTSISYEQYF. The CDR3, as DNA: TGTGCCAGCAGCCGTGATACTAAAACCTCCATCTCCTACGAGCAGTACTTC.

In this sample, this clone turned up a few times. The chain combines TRBV5-8 with TRBJ1-5; 10 nucleotides agree with TRBD1. V was clipped by 3 bases and J by 4 bases; unmatched bases: 7. Germline CDR1 reads SGHTS; CDR2 reads YDEGEE. This CDR3 region has 16 residues. This CDR3 reads CASSSAGTGVNQPQHF. The CDR3 DNA sequence: TGTGCCAGCAGCTCAGCAGGGACAGGGGTTAATCAGCCCCAGCATTTT.

The chain is built from TRBV6-7 and TRBJ2-1; D possibly corresponds to TRBD2 (7 bases). TRBV6-7 has ORF status, its function being uncertain. The CDR3 runs 16 residues. V lost 8 bases and J lost 0, with 17 bases in between. The CDR3 sequence is CASGSGGNSSYNEQFF. The CDR3, as DNA: TGTGCCAGCGGGTCGGGGGGCAATAGCTCCTACAATGAGCAGTTCTTC.

The chain employs TRBV9 and TRBJ2-5; the match to TRBD2 covers 10 bases. The CDR3 loop spans 15 amino acids. Germline assignment: CDR1 SGDLS and CDR2 YYNGEE. Trimming took 3 bases from V and 4 from J; bases not matched to a gene: 6. As DNA, the CDR3 is TGTGCCAGCAGCGCCCCAGCGGGGGGGATAGAGACCCAGTACTTC. The encoded protein is CASSAPAGGIETQYF.

V is TRBV19 and J is TRBJ1-2; D possibly corresponds to TRBD1 (5 bases). The CDR3 is made up of 15 amino acids. The germline V and J ends were trimmed by 6 bases and 4 bases, with 18 bases remaining between them. Germline V CDR1 and CDR2: LNHDA, SQIVND (reference sequence). Written as DNA, the CDR3 is TGTGCCAGTAGGATACCGGGGGTTCGGGGCTATGGCTACACCTTC. Residues: CASRIPGVRGYGYTF.

The chain carries TRBV30 and TRBJ1-5; perhaps TRBD1 as D (5 bases). This CDR3 is 12 amino acids long. Germline CDR1 GTSNPN, CDR2 SVGIG (reference sequence). CDR3 nucleotide sequence: TGTGCTGCCGGGGGGGGAGGCCAGCCCCAGCATTTT. Protein sequence: CAAGGGGQPQHF.

This clone was detected only once. The V and J genes are TRBV4-2 and TRBJ2-7, with 7 bases matching TRBD1. The CDR3 has 14 residues. V shed 2 bases and J 3 bases; nucleotides not matched to a gene: 4. Germline values: CDR1 LGHNA, CDR2 YNFKEQ. CDR3 sequence (DNA): TGTGCCAGCAGCCAAACGGGACAGAACTACGAGCAGTACTTC. Its protein product is CASSQTGQNYEQYF.

This clone has only one observation. The chain couples TRBV19 to TRBJ1-1, with D unresolved. Germline V lookup: CDR1 LNHDA, CDR2 SQIVND (reference sequence). CDR3 size: 13 residues. V was clipped by 3 bases and J by 4 bases, with 9 bases between them. CDR3 amino acids: CASSIPGVTEAFF. DNA for the CDR3: TGTGCCAGTAGTATTCCCGGGGTCACTGAAGCTTTCTTT.

The chain joins TRBV9 to TRBJ1-1; D call uncertain. The CDR3 covers 15 residues. V dropped 0 bases and J dropped 3 bases, with 12 bases sitting between them. Germline V gene data show CDR1 as SGDLS and CDR2 as YYNGEE. CDR3 coding DNA: TGTGCCAGCAGCGTAGGTTCGAGGTGGGACACTGAAGCTTTCTTT. As protein: CASSVGSRWDTEAFF.

The V and J genes are TRBV30 and TRBJ2-3; a weak D match, TRBD2 (5 bases). The CDR3 is 13 residues long. V was clipped by 4 bases and J by 4 bases, with 12 bases between them. Per the germline V gene, CDR1 is GTSNPN and CDR2 is SVGIG (reference sequence). DNA of the CDR3: TGTGCCTGGATGCGGAGGAACCCAGATACGCAGTATTTT. Its protein is CAWMRRNPDTQYF.

The chain couples TRBV30 to TRBJ1-5; D possibly corresponds to TRBD1 (6 bases). The germline V gene has CDR1 GTSNPN and CDR2 SVGIG (reference sequence). Trimming took off 0 bases at V and 6 bases at J, with 9 bases between the two ends. CDR3 length: 13 residues. This CDR3 reads CAWSVQGSQPQHF. CDR3 sequence (DNA): TGTGCCTGGAGTGTACAGGGCTCTCAGCCCCAGCATTTT.

The V gene is TRBV5-4, the J gene TRBJ1-1; weak D call: TRBD1 (5 bases). Germline V gives CDR1 SGHNT, CDR2 YYREEE (reference sequence). CDR3 size: 15 residues. The V gene lost 3 bases and the J gene lost 1 base, with 13 bases spanning the gap. CDR3 coding DNA: TGTGCCAGCAGCTGGGGCCCCGGACGGAACACTGAAGCTTTCTTT. The encoded protein is CASSWGPGRNTEAFF.

The chain carries TRBV2 and TRBJ2-7; TRBD2 matches at 9 bases. This CDR3 region has 13 residues. Germline CDR1 reads SNHLY; CDR2 reads FYNNEI. V lost 5 bases, J lost 7 bases, and 6 bases stayed unmatched. Here the CDR3 DNA reads TGTGCCAGCAGTCTCGCCCTAGCGGGGGAGCAGTACTTC. Translated, it gives CASSLALAGEQYF.

The CDR3 loop is CASTAQGARYGYTF. As DNA, the CDR3 is TGCGCCAGCACTGCACAGGGGGCGCGGTATGGCTACACCTTC. This chain links TRBV10-1 with TRBJ1-2, with 9 positions matching TRBD1. Germline CDR1 is WNHNN and CDR2 is SYGVQD (reference sequence). V dropped 7 bases and J dropped 5; count of bases not matched to a gene: 8. CDR3 length equals 14 residues.

Worth noting for this clone: The junction departs from the called germline gene at one end, perhaps through a read error. This sequence joins TRBV7-7 and TRBJ1-5; 7 bases map to TRBD1. From germline, CDR1 is SSHAT and CDR2 FNYEAQ (reference sequence). This CDR3 has 15 residues. The CDR3 DNA follows: TGTGCTAGCAGCCGAGGACAGGAGGGGAATCAGCCCCAGCATTTT. Translated: CASSRGQEGNQPQHF.

The rearrangement links TRBV10-3 to TRBJ1-2, with 9 nucleotides matching TRBD1. V was clipped by 2 bases and J by 0 bases; unmatched bases: 4. Germline lookup yields CDR1 ENHRY and CDR2 SYGVKD. The CDR3 runs 16 residues. CDR3 region: CAISETGGRANYGYTF. Here the CDR3 DNA reads TGTGCCATCAGTGAGACAGGGGGCAGGGCTAACTATGGCTACACCTTC.

The chain joins TRBV10-3 to TRBJ1-4, with 8 bases lining up with TRBD1. Germline V gives CDR1 ENHRY, CDR2 SYGVKD. The CDR3 totals 16 residues. V was clipped by 0 bases and J by 8 bases; unmatched bases: 8. The CDR3 DNA reads as TGTGCCATCAGTGAGTCGCCCAGGGGGCGGCAGGAAAAACTGTTTTTT. This gives the protein CAISESPRGRQEKLFF.

The V call is TRBV4-1, the J call TRBJ2-7; 9 bases fit TRBD1. With 4 bases clipped from V and 5 bases from J, the junction kept 9 bases outside the gene matches. CDR3 size: 15 residues. Germline CDR1 is MGHRA and CDR2 is YSYEKL. CDR3 in DNA: TGCGCCAGCAGCCGGACAGGGGATCGTTTCAACGAGCAGTACTTC. Translating it yields CASSRTGDRFNEQYF.

V is TRBV12-3 or TRBV12-4 and J is TRBJ1-5, with unresolved D. The CDR3 is 12 amino acids. V was cut by 6 bases and J by 5 bases, with 8 bases left in between. For the CDR3, the DNA is TGTGCCAGCAGCGGAGTCCATCAGCCCCAGCATTTT. Translating it yields CASSGVHQPQHF.

The CDR3 is CASTGTSGRYQETQYF. Here the CDR3 DNA reads TGTGCCAGCACGGGGACTAGCGGGCGGTACCAAGAGACCCAGTACTTC. This chain joins TRBV2 and TRBJ2-5, with TRBD2 matching over 12 bases. J lost 0 bases, V lost 7 bases, and 6 bases had no gene match. The CDR3 runs to 16 residues. CDR1 SNHLY and CDR2 FYNNEI come from the germline V gene.

This chain connects TRBV5-1 to TRBJ2-2; tentative D call: TRBD2 (6 bases). Trimming took 0 bases from V and 3 from J, leaving 12 bases between them. Germline values: CDR1 SGHRS, CDR2 YFSETQ. This CDR3 spans 16 amino acids. The DNA of the CDR3 is TGCGCCAGCAGCTTGGTTGGGACTTCGGACACCGGGGAGCTGTTTTTT. It is translated as CASSLVGTSDTGELFF.

The V gene is TRBV2, the J gene TRBJ2-3, with 8 bases that match TRBD2. V dropped 3 bases and J dropped 6; count of bases not matched to a gene: 11. CDR1 and CDR2 from the germline V gene are SNHLY and FYNNEI. The CDR3 spans 16 residues. CDR3 nucleotide sequence: TGTGCCAGCAGTGAGCCAGCGGGAGACTTCTCGGATACGCAGTATTTT. Encoded protein: CASSEPAGDFSDTQYF.

V and J are TRBV18 and TRBJ1-6; a possible D gene is TRBD1 (5 bases). CDR3 length: 14 amino acids. The germline gives CDR1 KGHSH, CDR2 LQKENI. The V end was cut by 1 base, the J end by 5 bases, with 6 bases between. CDR3 DNA: TGTGCCAGCTCACCACGGGGCGATAATTCACCCCTCCACTTT. Its protein is CASSPRGDNSPLHF.

A note on this clone: The sample has other DNA sequences that encode this CDR3 too. This chain joins TRBV2 and TRBJ1-1, with a possible D match to TRBD1 (5 bases). This CDR3 comprises 13 residues. The V gene lost 2 bases and the J gene lost 5 bases, with 9 bases spanning the gap. Germline V gene sequence: CDR1 SNHLY, CDR2 FYNNEI. The CDR3: CASSERGGTEAFF. DNA for the CDR3: TGTGCCAGCAGTGAACGGGGGGGGACTGAAGCTTTCTTT.

This chain connects TRBV2 to TRBJ2-7, with no clear D. The CDR3 loop spans 12 amino acids. Looked up from germline, CDR1 is SNHLY and CDR2 is FYNNEI. The V end lost 6 bases, the J end lost 1 base, and 7 bases lay between the germline ends. The DNA of the CDR3 is TGTGCCAGCAGCGCCGGGTCCTACGAGCAGTACTTC. Translating it yields CASSAGSYEQYF.

Note on this clone: The identical CDR3 is also encoded by other nucleotide sequences in the sample. The chain uses TRBV19 and TRBJ2-7, with a possible D match to TRBD1 (6 bases). This CDR3 is built from 13 residues. V lost 2 bases, J lost 3 bases, and 8 bases lay in between. CDR1 is LNHDA and CDR2 is SQIVND in the germline V gene (reference sequence). The CDR3 protein is CASSISRGYEQYF. In DNA form, the CDR3 reads TGTGCCAGTAGTATATCCAGGGGCTACGAGCAGTACTTC.